This T cell receptor (beta chain) derives from a study of cytomegalovirus exposure and HLA in healthy donors. Broader study findings: A later analysis reportedly found fewer N-insertions in an Asian-associated ancestry cluster than the roughly 730-donor mean. In a later analysis, V- and J-gene trimming of beta chains associated with a DCLRE1C missense variant, replicated independently. Common viral pathogens seemed, in a later analysis, to connect with several of the most significant clusters.

A word on this clone: Its cognate antigen is unknown.

Whereas donors were nominally healthy upon sampling, unrecorded immune exposures were probable. Trimming removed 5 bases at V and 7 bases at J, with 10 bases between. Looked up from germline, CDR1 is MDHEN and CDR2 is SYDVKM. The CDR3 sequence is 12 residues long. Primers for the PCR totalled 60 Vbeta and 13 Jbeta. Sequencing was performed with immunoSEQ multiplex PCR; in TCRdb, only in-frame clones are kept and a portion is missing. The sample consists of tens of thousands of clones, around 80% of them appearing once. The J gene is TRBJ2-3, the V gene TRBV28; D call uncertain. The origin of this receptor is a male donor in good health and CMV-seropositive. Sequences were obtained from PBMCs. CDR3 residues: CASSPPRNTQYF. CDR3 nucleotides: TGTGCCAGCAGTCCTCCTCGTAATACGCAGTATTTT.